A selection of T cell receptor beta chains follows, all from one sample in a study of blood T cell repertoires in COVID-19. Libraries were prepared by immunoSEQ multiplex PCR; TCRdb keeps only in-frame clonotypes and omits some of them. The repertoire holds a few hundred thousand clones, around nine tenths seen once, with approximately 5% in the top ten. What was sequenced was PBMCs or T cells enriched from blood (not recorded which). These receptors were collected from a woman aged 25-40 years who had recovered from COVID-19. Both conserved end residues are part of each CDR3. D genes are given only for firm matches. The size of a clone is reported for some rows only, either as once, few or many, or as a class for expanded clones.

cdr3_aa: CASSSGGSNQPQHF
cdr3_nt: TGTGCCAGCAGCTCCGGGGGTTCGAATCAGCCCCAGCATTTT
v_call: TRBV7-8
clone_size: .
d_call: .
j_call: TRBJ1-5

cdr3_aa: CANRGPLGYTF
cdr3_nt: TGTGCGAACAGGGGGCCGTTAGGCTACACCTTC
v_call: TRBV30
clone_size: .
d_call: TRBD1
j_call: TRBJ1-2

cdr3_aa: CSVTTGGGGNQPQHF
cdr3_nt: TGCAGCGTTACCACAGGGGGCGGCGGCAATCAGCCCCAGCATTTT
v_call: TRBV29-1
clone_size: .
d_call: TRBD1
j_call: TRBJ1-5

cdr3_aa: CASGGGSYNEQFF
cdr3_nt: TGTGCCAGTGGGGGGGGCTCCTACAATGAGCAGTTCTTC
v_call: TRBV6-5
clone_size: .
d_call: TRBD2
j_call: TRBJ2-1

cdr3_aa: CAGTGVPDTQYF
cdr3_nt: TGTGCCGGGACAGGGGTCCCAGATACGCAGTATTTT
v_call: TRBV18
clone_size: .
d_call: TRBD1
j_call: TRBJ2-3

cdr3_aa: CASSSNPGGEVAFF
cdr3_nt: TGTGCCAGCAGTTCAAATCCAGGGGGCGAAGTAGCTTTCTTT
v_call: TRBV6-5
clone_size: .
d_call: TRBD1
j_call: TRBJ1-1

cdr3_aa: CASSPTQGRLPEKLFF
cdr3_nt: TGCGCCAGCAGCCCTACACAGGGTCGTTTACCTGAAAAACTGTTTTTT
v_call: TRBV5-1
clone_size: few
d_call: .
j_call: TRBJ1-4

cdr3_aa: CASTERHGGRSTFF
cdr3_nt: TGTGCCAGCACCGAAAGGCATGGGGGGAGGTCAACTTTCTTT
v_call: TRBV6-5
clone_size: .
d_call: .
j_call: TRBJ1-1

cdr3_aa: CASSQGVYGYTF
cdr3_nt: TGTGCCAGCAGCCAAGGGGTCTATGGCTACACCTTC
v_call: TRBV7-2
clone_size: .
d_call: .
j_call: TRBJ1-2

cdr3_aa: CASSLDRGYEQYF
cdr3_nt: TGCGCCAGCAGCTTGGACAGGGGCTACGAGCAGTACTTC
v_call: TRBV5-1
clone_size: .
d_call: TRBD1
j_call: TRBJ2-7

cdr3_aa: CASSSRARGTGELFF
cdr3_nt: TGTGCCAGCAGCTCCCGGGCGAGGGGGACCGGGGAGCTGTTTTTT
v_call: TRBV5-6
clone_size: .
d_call: .
j_call: TRBJ2-2

cdr3_aa: CASQGQVPKTQYF
cdr3_nt: TGTGCCAGCCAGGGACAGGTCCCCAAGACCCAGTACTTC
v_call: TRBV28
clone_size: .
d_call: TRBD1
j_call: TRBJ2-5

cdr3_aa: CASSLSPGTSGVTQYF
cdr3_nt: TGTGCCAGCAGCTTAAGTCCCGGGACTAGCGGGGTGACGCAGTATTTT
v_call: TRBV7-9
clone_size: .
d_call: TRBD2
j_call: TRBJ2-3

cdr3_aa: CASRTGENTEAFF
cdr3_nt: TGTGCCTCCCGGACAGGGGAGAACACTGAAGCTTTCTTT
v_call: TRBV5-6
clone_size: .
d_call: TRBD1
j_call: TRBJ1-1

cdr3_aa: CASSPLVTAGYGYTF
cdr3_nt: TGTGCCAGCAGTCCCCTCGTCACTGCCGGCTATGGCTACACCTTC
v_call: TRBV7-2
clone_size: few
d_call: .
j_call: TRBJ1-2

cdr3_aa: CASRKMGQGGAEQFF
cdr3_nt: TGTGCCAGCAGAAAGATGGGACAGGGGGGAGCCGAGCAGTTCTTC
v_call: TRBV28
clone_size: .
d_call: TRBD1
j_call: TRBJ2-1

cdr3_aa: CASSPNTLNTEAFF
cdr3_nt: TGCGCCAGCAGCCCCAATACACTGAACACTGAAGCTTTCTTT
v_call: TRBV5-1
clone_size: .
d_call: .
j_call: TRBJ1-1

cdr3_aa: CASSQDQGAEYGYTF
cdr3_nt: TGCGCCAGCAGCCAAGATCAGGGGGCTGAGTATGGCTACACCTTC
v_call: TRBV4-1
clone_size: .
d_call: TRBD1
j_call: TRBJ1-2

cdr3_aa: CASRAGANVLTF
cdr3_nt: TGTGCCAGCAGGGCCGGGGCCAACGTCCTGACTTTC
v_call: TRBV2
clone_size: .
d_call: .
j_call: TRBJ2-6

cdr3_aa: CATSEDDRVYYGYTF
cdr3_nt: TGTGCCACCAGTGAGGATGACAGGGTGTACTATGGCTACACCTTC
v_call: TRBV24-1
clone_size: once
d_call: TRBD1
j_call: TRBJ1-2

cdr3_aa: CASSETGTGDLNYGYTF
cdr3_nt: TGCGCCAGCAGCGAGACCGGGACAGGGGACCTTAACTATGGCTACACCTTC
v_call: TRBV10-1
clone_size: .
d_call: TRBD1
j_call: TRBJ1-2

cdr3_aa: CASSQRTPVVAGKNTEAFF
cdr3_nt: TGCGCCAGCAGCCAGCGCACACCGGTAGTGGCGGGGAAGAACACTGAAGCTTTCTTT
v_call: TRBV4-1
clone_size: .
d_call: .
j_call: TRBJ1-1

cdr3_aa: CASSVLPGQGSYEQYF
cdr3_nt: TGTGCCAGTAGTGTTCTCCCGGGACAGGGATCCTACGAGCAGTACTTC
v_call: TRBV19
clone_size: once
d_call: TRBD1
j_call: TRBJ2-7

cdr3_aa: CASSTAGGNYEQYF
cdr3_nt: TGTGCCAGCAGCACAGCGGGGGGGAACTACGAGCAGTACTTC
v_call: TRBV7-9
clone_size: .
d_call: TRBD2
j_call: TRBJ2-7

cdr3_aa: CASSESKGVGNQPQHF
cdr3_nt: TGCGCCAGCAGTGAGTCGAAGGGAGTGGGGAATCAGCCCCAGCATTTT
v_call: TRBV10-2
clone_size: .
d_call: .
j_call: TRBJ1-5

cdr3_aa: CASSQASSGRVYGYTF
cdr3_nt: TGCGCCAGCAGCCAAGCCTCCTCGGGCAGGGTCTATGGCTACACCTTC
v_call: TRBV4-1
clone_size: .
d_call: .
j_call: TRBJ1-2

cdr3_aa: CASIPRRGNSPLHF
cdr3_nt: TGTGCCAGCATCCCTCGCAGGGGTAATTCACCCCTCCACTTT
v_call: TRBV5-6
clone_size: once
d_call: .
j_call: TRBJ1-6

cdr3_aa: CASSEGLVLPGELFF
cdr3_nt: TGTGCCAGCAGCGAGGGACTAGTCCTCCCCGGGGAGCTGTTTTTT
v_call: TRBV9
clone_size: .
d_call: TRBD2
j_call: TRBJ2-2

cdr3_aa: CASSQEGRVGTEAFF
cdr3_nt: TGCGCCAGCAGCCAAGAGGGCAGGGTGGGCACTGAAGCTTTCTTT
v_call: TRBV4-1
clone_size: .
d_call: .
j_call: TRBJ1-1

cdr3_aa: CASSSTQTAYEQYF
cdr3_nt: TGTGCCAGCAGCTCCACTCAAACAGCCTACGAGCAGTACTTC
v_call: TRBV7-2
clone_size: .
d_call: .
j_call: TRBJ2-7

cdr3_aa: CASSVVASGGAGDTQYF
cdr3_nt: TGTGCCAGCAGCGTAGTGGCTAGCGGGGGGGCAGGGGATACGCAGTATTTT
v_call: TRBV9
clone_size: .
d_call: TRBD2
j_call: TRBJ2-3

cdr3_aa: CASSYWGGYSYNEQFF
cdr3_nt: TGTGCCAGCAGTTACTGGGGGGGGTACTCCTACAATGAGCAGTTCTTC
v_call: TRBV6-2/TRBV6-3
clone_size: .
d_call: TRBD2
j_call: TRBJ2-1

cdr3_aa: CASSLFRQGPTEAFF
cdr3_nt: TGTGCCAGCAGCTTATTCAGACAGGGGCCCACTGAAGCTTTCTTT
v_call: TRBV5-4
clone_size: once
d_call: TRBD1
j_call: TRBJ1-1

cdr3_aa: CASGLGTGQGTYEQYF
cdr3_nt: TGTGCTAGTGGTTTGGGGACGGGACAGGGAACCTACGAGCAGTACTTC
v_call: TRBV12-5
clone_size: .
d_call: TRBD1
j_call: TRBJ2-7

cdr3_aa: CASSLRGASYEQYF
cdr3_nt: TGTGCCAGCAGTTTGCGGGGGGCCTCCTACGAGCAGTACTTC
v_call: TRBV27
clone_size: .
d_call: TRBD2
j_call: TRBJ2-7

cdr3_aa: CASSIRGATNEKLFF
cdr3_nt: TGTGCCAGTAGTATAAGGGGTGCAACTAATGAAAAACTGTTTTTT
v_call: TRBV19
clone_size: once
d_call: .
j_call: TRBJ1-4

cdr3_aa: CASSYLSRTGVYNEQFF
cdr3_nt: TGTGCCAGCAGCTACCTGAGCAGGACAGGGGTTTACAATGAGCAGTTCTTC
v_call: TRBV3-1/TRBV3-2
clone_size: .
d_call: TRBD1
j_call: TRBJ2-1

cdr3_aa: CASSESVPNSNQPQHF
cdr3_nt: TGTGCCAGCAGTGAATCAGTGCCGAATAGCAATCAGCCCCAGCATTTT
v_call: TRBV2
clone_size: few
d_call: .
j_call: TRBJ1-5

cdr3_aa: CASSPGLTSGNTIYF
cdr3_nt: TGCGCCAGCAGCCCCGGACTCACCTCTGGAAACACCATATATTTT
v_call: TRBV5-1
clone_size: .
d_call: .
j_call: TRBJ1-3

cdr3_aa: CASSLEGQGNEKLFF
cdr3_nt: TGCGCCAGCAGCTTGGAGGGCCAGGGGAACGAAAAACTGTTTTTT
v_call: TRBV5-1
clone_size: few
d_call: .
j_call: TRBJ1-4

cdr3_aa: CASSLSEYEKLFF
cdr3_nt: TGTGCCAGCAGCTTATCGGAGTATGAAAAACTGTTTTTT
v_call: TRBV7-2
clone_size: .
d_call: .
j_call: TRBJ1-4

cdr3_aa: CASSQVSGQGNGEQYF
cdr3_nt: TGTGCCAGCAGCCAAGTATCAGGACAGGGAAACGGCGAGCAGTACTTC
v_call: TRBV4-2
clone_size: .
d_call: TRBD1
j_call: TRBJ2-7

cdr3_aa: CASKTGQGNTEAFF
cdr3_nt: TGTGCCAGCAAGACGGGACAGGGGAACACTGAAGCTTTCTTT
v_call: TRBV6-5
clone_size: .
d_call: TRBD1
j_call: TRBJ1-1

cdr3_aa: CASSQNSGGPPQNIQYF
cdr3_nt: TGTGCCAGCAGCCAAAATAGCGGGGGGCCACCGCAAAACATTCAGTACTTC
v_call: TRBV4-2
clone_size: .
d_call: TRBD2
j_call: TRBJ2-4

cdr3_aa: CASSNRSSYEQYF
cdr3_nt: TGTGCCAGTAGCAACAGGAGCTCCTACGAGCAGTACTTC
v_call: TRBV19
clone_size: .
d_call: .
j_call: TRBJ2-7

cdr3_aa: CASSYGLAGSETQYF
cdr3_nt: TGTGCCAGCAGTTACGGACTAGCGGGGTCGGAGACCCAGTACTTC
v_call: TRBV6-2/TRBV6-3
clone_size: .
d_call: TRBD2
j_call: TRBJ2-5

cdr3_aa: CASSETQAYSGNTIYF
cdr3_nt: TGTGCCAGCAGTGAAACCCAGGCTTACTCTGGAAACACCATATATTTT
v_call: TRBV6-1
clone_size: .
d_call: .
j_call: TRBJ1-3

cdr3_aa: CATGTGLSNQPQHF
cdr3_nt: TGTGCCACCGGGACGGGACTAAGCAATCAGCCCCAGCATTTT
v_call: TRBV6-5
clone_size: .
d_call: .
j_call: TRBJ1-5

cdr3_aa: CASSMGLRQYF
cdr3_nt: TGTGCCAGTAGTATGGGGCTGAGGCAGTACTTC
v_call: TRBV19
clone_size: .
d_call: .
j_call: TRBJ2-4

cdr3_aa: CASSPFAGGTDTQYF
cdr3_nt: TGTGCCAGCAGCCCTTTCGCGGGGGGGACAGATACGCAGTATTTT
v_call: TRBV9
clone_size: .
d_call: TRBD2
j_call: TRBJ2-3

cdr3_aa: CASSIVTSGGETQYF
cdr3_nt: TGTGCCAGTAGTATAGTGACCAGCGGGGGGGAGACCCAGTACTTC
v_call: TRBV19
clone_size: .
d_call: TRBD2
j_call: TRBJ2-5

cdr3_aa: CATQRGSQETQYF
cdr3_nt: TGCGCCACCCAGCGGGGCTCCCAAGAGACCCAGTACTTC
v_call: TRBV5-1
clone_size: .
d_call: TRBD2
j_call: TRBJ2-5

cdr3_aa: CASSPGRGQQETQYF
cdr3_nt: TGTGCCAGCTCACCAGGGCGGGGGCAACAAGAGACCCAGTACTTC
v_call: TRBV18
clone_size: .
d_call: .
j_call: TRBJ2-5

cdr3_aa: CASSLAVGSEAFF
cdr3_nt: TGTGCCAGCAGCTTAGCGGTGGGCTCCGAAGCTTTCTTT
v_call: TRBV7-6
clone_size: .
d_call: .
j_call: TRBJ1-1

cdr3_aa: CASTRRRMNTEAFF
cdr3_nt: TGTGCCAGTACACGTAGGCGGATGAACACTGAAGCTTTCTTT
v_call: TRBV19
clone_size: .
d_call: .
j_call: TRBJ1-1

cdr3_aa: CASSLRDTGELFF
cdr3_nt: TGTGCCAGCAGCTTACGTGACACCGGGGAGCTGTTTTTT
v_call: TRBV7-2
clone_size: .
d_call: .
j_call: TRBJ2-2